The TCR beta chain described here comes from a study of cytomegalovirus exposure and HLA in healthy donors. The overall study: A later analysis reported the 120 or so validation repertoires used the same platform as the roughly 700 first-cohort repertoires.

Only in-frame clones appear in the TCRdb table, and some are missing; sequencing was by immunoSEQ multiplex PCR. The table lists about 83,000 clones, about 95% of them singletons. Note on this clone: Its antigen remains unidentified.

The CDR3 contains 15 residues. Looked up from germline, CDR1 is LNHDA and CDR2 is SQIVND (reference sequence). Trimming shortened V by 6 bases and J by 2 bases, and 16 bases separated the two germline ends. Study-wide findings and caveats: The listing of 160 or so TCR beta chains classed them as cytomegalovirus-associated. In vitro confirmation showed three CMV-associated chains to be CMV antigen specific. Cytomegalovirus status was reportedly diagnosed by the classifier with high specificity and sensitivity.

This receptor was taken from a woman aged 18-29 years in good health and CMV-seronegative. The chain links TRBV19 to TRBJ1-2; maybe TRBD1 (5 bases). Sequences were obtained from PBMCs. CDR3 sequence (DNA): TGTGCCAGTAGAAACCCGGGGGTGACAAACTATGGCTACACCTTC. This sequence encodes CASRNPGVTNYGYTF.